The 22 T cell receptor beta chains given below trace back to one sample, sequenced in a study of T cell repertoires in cytomegalovirus infection. A single record per CDR3 protein comes from TCRdb applying MiXCR to the reads. The table has about 330,000 distinct CDR3 sequences, 9.5% seen once. Sequenced: PBMCs. These receptors all stem from a human donor in good health (CMV status not recorded). Some clones in this sample may be carry-over from other donors' samples.

This clonotype came up many times. This chain connects TRBV7-2 to TRBJ1-2; D ambiguous. The CDR3 contains 15 residues. From germline, CDR1 is SGHTA and CDR2 FQGNSA. The V end lost 6 bases, the J end lost 0 bases, and 14 bases lay between the germline ends. The chain's CDR3 is CASRLSGRANYGYTF. The CDR3 nucleotides read TGTGCCAGCAGGCTTAGTGGACGGGCTAACTATGGCTACACCTTC.

This clonotype was counted at least ten times. The chain couples TRBV19 to TRBJ2-1; TRBD2 matches 11 bases. V shed 9 bases and J 6 bases; nucleotides not matched to a gene: 7. This CDR3 is built from 14 residues. Germline V gene lookup returns CDR1 LNHDA and CDR2 SQIVND (reference sequence). Here the CDR3 reads CASQTSGAINEQFF. CDR3 DNA sequence: TGTGCCAGCCAGACTAGCGGGGCCATCAATGAGCAGTTCTTC.

The genes are TRBV28 and TRBJ1-1; D possibly corresponds to TRBD1 (6 bases). There are 17 residues in the CDR3. CDR1 is MDHEN, CDR2 SYDVKM, per germline. V lost 5 bases and J 0 bases, leaving 19 bases between the germline ends. The CDR3 coding sequence is TGTGCCAGCAGTCTGTCTGGACGGGGGCTTATGAACACTGAAGCTTTCTTT. Translation: CASSLSGRGLMNTEAFF.

In this sample, this clonotype turned up a few times. J is TRBJ1-2 and V is TRBV7-2, with a tentative D call TRBD1 (6 bases). In germline, CDR1 is SGHTA, CDR2 FQGNSA. The CDR3 length is 15 residues. Trimming removed 5 bases at V and 0 bases at J, with 13 bases between. In nucleotides, the CDR3 is TGTGCCAGCAGCGGGAGGGGACAACCTAACTATGGCTACACCTTC. Its protein is CASSGRGQPNYGYTF.

This clonotype was seen many times. CDR3 nucleotides: TGTGCCAGCAACGACAGGGGAGGAATCAATGAGCAGTTCTTC. It codes for CASNDRGGINEQFF. The V gene is TRBV7-9, the J gene TRBJ2-1; 8 bases map to TRBD1. The ends lost 7 bases at V and 6 bases at J; junction bases unmatched: 8. Germline CDR1 reads SEHNR; CDR2 reads FQNEAQ (reference sequence). The CDR3 is 14 amino acids.

This clonotype qualifies as medium-sized. V gene TRBV7-6 combines with J gene TRBJ2-3; 14 bases are a match to TRBD2. V lost 5 bases to trimming and J lost 5 bases; unmatched junction nucleotides: 27. CDR3 length: 23 residues. Germline loops: CDR1 SGHVS, CDR2 FNYEAQ. The CDR3 reads CASSRRPPDTVLRLAGGEDTQYF. CDR3 nucleotides: TGTGCCAGCAGCCGTAGGCCGCCCGATACAGTTTTGAGACTAGCGGGAGGGGAAGATACGCAGTATTTT.

The genes are TRBV10-2 and TRBJ1-1; D call uncertain. This CDR3 has 14 amino acids. Germline CDR1 and CDR2: WSHSY and SAAADI. Deletions cut 1 base from V and 1 base from J, with 7 bases between. The CDR3 here is CASSEFYKNTEAFF. The CDR3 DNA sequence: TGCGCCAGCAGTGAGTTCTACAAGAACACTGAAGCTTTCTTT.

This clonotype was observed a few times. Written as DNA, the CDR3 is TGTGCCAGCAGCTTAGAGAGAGGGGGCAAAGAGACCCAGTACTTC. This codes for CASSLERGGKETQYF. The chain recombines TRBV7-7 with TRBJ2-5; 7 bases map to TRBD1. The CDR3 has 15 amino acids. Germline V gene data show CDR1 as SSHAT and CDR2 as FNYEAQ (reference sequence). Trimming removed 1 base from V and 3 bases from J; junction bases left unmatched: 5.

The rearrangement joins TRBV5-4 to TRBJ2-3; the match to TRBD2 covers 9 bases. The CDR3 has 16 residues. J was trimmed by 2 bases and V by 1 base; bases with no gene match: 5. Germline CDR1 SGHNT, CDR2 YYREEE (reference sequence). The CDR3 loop is CASSLNQRGDTDTQYF. The CDR3 region has the DNA TGTGCCAGCAGCTTGAATCAGCGGGGGGACACAGATACGCAGTATTTT.

This clonotype showed up many times. The J gene is TRBJ1-2, the V gene TRBV12-3 or TRBV12-4; the D gene is possibly TRBD1 (6 bases). CDR3 length: 15 amino acids. Trimming cost V 6 bases and J 7 bases, with 21 bases left between them. The CDR3 DNA is TGTGCCAGCAGCCGTCCGGGGAGGGGGAGTAGTGGCTACACCTTC. Translated, it gives CASSRPGRGSSGYTF.

This clonotype turned up a few times. The chain employs TRBV20-1 and TRBJ2-7; possible D gene TRBD2, 7 bases. With 6 bases removed from V and 4 bases from J, the gap between germline ends came to 19 bases. Germline V CDR1 and CDR2: DFQATT, SNEGSKA (reference sequence). CDR3 size: 14 residues. The CDR3 spells CSAARGGSGYEQYF. CDR3 sequence (DNA): TGCAGTGCCGCCAGGGGCGGGAGTGGGTACGAGCAGTACTTC.

This clonotype showed up just a few times. The V gene is TRBV7-4, the J gene TRBJ1-5; a weak D match, TRBD1 (5 bases). V was cut by 0 bases and J by 10 bases, with 16 bases left in between. The CDR3 is made up of 15 amino acids. Germline CDR1 is SGHVT and CDR2 is SQSDAQ. The CDR3 is CASSLASGTEKPQHF. The CDR3 DNA follows: TGTGCCAGCAGCTTAGCCTCCGGGACCGAGAAACCCCAGCATTTT.

The J gene is TRBJ2-5, the V gene TRBV27, with D perhaps being TRBD1 or TRBD2 (6 bases each). Germline V gene data show CDR1 as MNHEY and CDR2 as SMNVEV (reference sequence). V was trimmed by 1 base and J by 0 bases, leaving 12 bases between them. The CDR3 is made up of 16 amino acids. CDR3 sequence reads: CASSLLPGAYQETQYF. CDR3 DNA: TGTGCCAGCAGTTTATTACCGGGGGCCTACCAAGAGACCCAGTACTTC.

This clonotype was seen repeatedly, ten times or more. The chain combines TRBV7-2 with TRBJ2-1; D ambiguous. The germline V gene has CDR1 SGHTA and CDR2 FQGNSA. Trimming cost V 10 bases and J 4 bases, with 11 bases left between them. The CDR3 consists of 12 residues. Here the CDR3 reads CANRDGYNEQFF. The CDR3, as DNA: TGTGCCAATCGTGACGGATACAATGAGCAGTTCTTC.

This clonotype was seen ten or more times. This chain uses TRBV7-9 with TRBJ1-1; D remains unclear. The CDR3 loop spans 16 amino acids. Trimming pared 8 bases from V and 2 bases from J, leaving 21 bases between. Germline V gene sequence: CDR1 SEHNR, CDR2 FQNEAQ (reference sequence). DNA for the CDR3: TGTGCCAGCGCGCGTGGTGTGGAAGCCCTAAACACTGAAGCTTTCTTT. This encodes CASARGVEALNTEAFF.

This clonotype was detected only a few times. The gene calls are TRBV7-6 and TRBJ1-2; D unresolved. Looked up from germline, CDR1 is SGHVS and CDR2 is FNYEAQ. Trimming pared 1 base from V and 8 bases from J, leaving 8 bases between. The CDR3 is 12 residues long. The CDR3 loop reads CASSLGGNGYTF. CDR3 DNA: TGTGCCAGCAGCTTAGGAGGGAACGGCTACACCTTC.

This clonotype was seen a handful of times. This chain links TRBV27 with TRBJ2-1; possibly TRBD1 for D (5 bases). Trimming took off 4 bases at V and 0 bases at J, with 22 bases between the two ends. Germline V gene sequence: CDR1 MNHEY, CDR2 SMNVEV (reference sequence). The CDR3 loop spans 19 amino acids. The CDR3 region has the DNA TGTGCCAGCAGTTCTCCATACGCATTTCAGGGTAGCTCCTACAATGAGCAGTTCTTC. This codes for CASSSPYAFQGSSYNEQFF.

This clonotype was detected many times. The V call is TRBV4-3, the J call TRBJ1-2; TRBD1 might be the D (5 bases). CDR3 length: 17 residues. The germline CDR1 and CDR2 sequences are LGHNA and YSLEER. Trimming shortened V by 4 bases and J by 0 bases, and 18 bases separated the two germline ends. The CDR3, as DNA: TGCGCCAGCAGCCGTAAGGAGTGGGGGAGGTCTAACTATGGCTACACCTTC. It yields the protein CASSRKEWGRSNYGYTF.

The table lists this clonotype with many counts. The chain carries TRBV20-1 and TRBJ1-6, with D possibly TRBD1 on 5 matching bases. Germline V gene sequence: CDR1 DFQATT, CDR2 SNEGSKA (reference sequence). Trimming removed 0 bases at V and 9 bases at J, with 21 bases between. There are 17 residues in the CDR3. Here the CDR3 DNA reads TGCAGTGCTAGAGACGGGCCGGCAGGGATAGATTCTTCACCCCTCCACTTT. As protein: CSARDGPAGIDSSPLHF.

This clonotype was seen repeatedly, ten times or more. The chain uses TRBV12-3 or TRBV12-4 and TRBJ1-1; possible D gene TRBD1, 5 bases. CDR3 length equals 17 residues. Trimming stripped 1 base from V and 0 bases from J, with 15 bases between. Written as DNA, the CDR3 is TGTGCCAGCAGTTTAGAGGGGAGCAGGGCTATGAACACTGAAGCTTTCTTT. This codes for CASSLEGSRAMNTEAFF.

This chain links TRBV7-9 with TRBJ2-5, with 10 bases matching TRBD2. Unmatched junction bases numbered 5, after V lost 1 base and J lost 3 bases. Germline V CDR1 and CDR2: SEHNR, FQNEAQ (reference sequence). CDR3 length: 16 residues. The CDR3 loop reads CASSLEELAGEETQYF. CDR3 DNA: TGTGCCAGCAGCTTAGAGGAGCTAGCGGGGGAAGAGACCCAGTACTTC.

In its sample, this clonotype was seen a few times. The genes are TRBV6-2 or TRBV6-3 and TRBJ2-2; a weak D match, TRBD1 (5 bases). The germline CDR1 and CDR2 sequences are MNHEY and SVGEGT. V lost 0 bases, J lost 1 base, and 9 bases lay in between. This CDR3 has 16 residues. The CDR3 nucleotides read TGTGCCAGCAGTTACTCGTCAGGGATGAACACCGGGGAGCTGTTTTTT. Encoded protein: CASSYSSGMNTGELFF.